This T cell receptor (beta chain) was found in a study of T-cell memory formation after mild COVID-19. Study-wide findings and caveats: For contracting clones, CD4+ ones sat mainly in CM and EM, CD8+ in EMRA. Day 15 to 85 contracting clones showed balanced CD4/CD8; later expanders leaned CD4+.

CDR3 size: 15 residues. CDR1 MDHEN and CDR2 SYDVKM come from the germline V gene. The V end was cut by 2 bases, the J end by 2 bases, with 11 bases between. This clonotype was seen more than once but under ten times. The antigen remains unidentified. Libraries for TCRalpha and TCRbeta carried sample barcodes and unique molecular identifiers via 5'RACE. TCRdb independently ran MiXCR on the 5' RACE reads; one entry per CDR3 protein. The sample contains 380,000 or so distinct CDR3 sequences, 12% to 15% of which appear only once. The genes are TRBV28 and TRBJ2-3; unclear D gene. This receptor was obtained from a man between 18 and 35 years old who had mild COVID-19 (a few samples of this study predate the infection). Cell type and time point are not known. Sequencing was done on a sample of PBMCs or a T cell subset sorted from them (not recorded which). The CDR3 nucleotides read TGTGCCAGCAGTTTAGAGACACGATCCACAGATACGCAGTATTTT. It yields the protein CASSLETRSTDTQYF.